The 29 T cell receptor beta chains in this list originate from one sample, sequenced in a study of CD8+CD57+ T cells in acquired aplastic anemia (dated by TCRdb to between 2018 and 2020). Sequenced using an Illumina HiSeq 2000. Genomic DNA served as template for TCR beta VDJ combination and CDR3 sequence profiling. TCRdb reworked the public reads: Q25 trimming with fastp, MiXCR clone assembly, productive beta chains retained. Each entry is one CDR3 protein sequence, shown with its most common DNA and genes. Recorded for this sample are more than 45,000 distinct CDR3 sequences; about 73% of them occurred a single time. Around a third of the sample lies in the top ten. Sequencing used sorted CD4+, CD8+, or CD8+CD57+ T cells (not recorded which) from PBMCs. These receptors were taken from a human donor in good health, serving as a control.

This clonotype has a count of ten or more. Sequence at one end of the junction differs from germline and may be a read error. The CDR3 loop is CASSDLPGHPPDF. In DNA, the CDR3 is TGTGCCAGTAGTGACTTACCCGGGCACCCCCCGGATTTT. This chain uses TRBV19 with TRBJ1-3, with unresolved D. The CDR3 spans 13 residues. Germline CDR1 LNHDA, CDR2 SQIVND (reference sequence).

In this sample, this clonotype turned up a few times. J is TRBJ2-7 and V is TRBV24-1, with 8 bases fitting TRBD1. With 0 bases clipped from V and 3 bases from J, the junction kept 6 bases outside the gene matches. The CDR3 spans 16 residues. Germline loops: CDR1 KGHDR, CDR2 SFDVKD. CDR3 bases: TGTGCCACCAGTGATTTGTCGGCAGGGGGCTTCTACGAGCAGTACTTC. This encodes CATSDLSAGGFYEQYF.

The chain couples TRBV25-1 to TRBJ2-3; 11 bases align to TRBD1. CDR1 and CDR2 from the germline V gene are MGHDK and SYGVNS. V was pared by 3 bases and J by 6 bases, with 17 bases of the junction left unmatched. The CDR3 runs 19 residues. CDR3 coding DNA: TGTGCCAGCAGTGAGAGGACAGGGGGCGAACTCCATGTCTGGGATACGCAGTATTTT. It is translated as CASSERTGGELHVWDTQYF.

This chain uses TRBV25-1 with TRBJ1-1; 9 bases are shared with TRBD1. This CDR3 is 14 amino acids long. V was pared by 5 bases and J by 4 bases, with 5 bases of the junction left unmatched. The germline gives CDR1 MGHDK, CDR2 SYGVNS. CDR3 in DNA: TGTGCCAGCAGTAAAGACAGGGGGGGCACTGAAGCTTTCTTT. This codes for CASSKDRGGTEAFF.

The CDR3 nucleotides are TGTGCCAGCAGCCTTGGGAGCAAGGGGGACTCCGAGCAGTACTTC. Translated, it gives CASSLGSKGDSEQYF. V usage is TRBV7-6 and J usage is TRBJ2-7; TRBD1 or TRBD2 may be the D gene (6 bases each). The V end lost 5 bases, the J end lost 6 bases, and 20 bases lay between the germline ends. Germline CDR1 SGHVS, CDR2 FNYEAQ. The CDR3 runs 15 residues.

V gene TRBV11-1 combines with J gene TRBJ2-1; TRBD2 matches at 7 bases. The germline CDR1 and CDR2 sequences are SGHAT and FQDESV (reference sequence). The CDR3 loop spans 14 amino acids. V lost 4 bases and J lost 16; bases outside the gene matches: 16. CDR3 region: CASSWAGENTEAFF. The CDR3 region has the DNA TGTGCCAGCAGCTGGGCGGGGGAGAACACTGAAGCTTTCTTC.

V is TRBV10-1 and J is TRBJ1-5; D remains ambiguous. V was shortened by 0 bases and J by 0 bases, with 12 bases between the two germline ends. CDR3 size: 17 residues. The germline V gene has CDR1 WNHNN and CDR2 SYGVQD (reference sequence). Here the CDR3 DNA reads TGCGCCAGCAGTGAGTCGTCGGGTCTTGATAGCAATCAGCCCCAGCATTTT. The encoded protein is CASSESSGLDSNQPQHF.

This clonotype occurred many times. V usage is TRBV3-1 and J usage is TRBJ2-5; D might be TRBD2 (6 bases). Trimming removed 0 bases at V and 7 bases at J, with 21 bases between. Germline V gives CDR1 LGHDT, CDR2 YNNKEL (reference sequence). The CDR3 consists of 17 residues. The CDR3 loop is CASSQDGLGAAGGTQYF. The CDR3, as DNA: TGTGCCAGCAGCCAAGATGGGCTCGGGGCGGCCGGGGGGACCCAGTACTTC.

This clonotype appeared many times. J is TRBJ1-1 and V is TRBV6-5, with 7 bases that match TRBD1. This CDR3 has 13 residues. J gave up 7 bases and V 5 bases, and 7 bases lay outside the gene matches. Germline CDR1 and CDR2: MNHEY and SVGAGI. The CDR3 DNA reads as TGTGCCAGCAGTCCAGGCACAGGGGTTGAAGCTTTCTTT. The encoded protein is CASSPGTGVEAFF.

This clonotype was seen many times. The rearrangement joins TRBV27 to TRBJ1-6; the D is unclear. The CDR3 is 12 amino acids. Germline V CDR1 and CDR2: MNHEY, SMNVEV (reference sequence). The ends were cut back, 5 bases at V and 9 bases at J, with 8 bases in the middle. For the CDR3, the DNA is TGTGCCAGCAGTGAACGGGGTTCACCCCTCCACTTT. This gives the protein CASSERGSPLHF.

Written as DNA, the CDR3 is TGTGCCAGCAGTTTGAGCGGCAGAGAAAAACTGTTTTTT. Amino acids: CASSLSGREKLFF. The J gene is TRBJ1-4, the V gene TRBV12-3 or TRBV12-4, with unresolved D. Deletions cut 3 bases from V and 8 bases from J, with 10 bases between. The CDR3 totals 13 residues.

This clonotype has just a few counts. The chain employs TRBV5-5 and TRBJ1-5; tentatively, D is TRBD1 (5 bases). The V gene's germline CDR1 is SGHKS and CDR2 YYEKEE (reference sequence). V was cut by 3 bases and J by 4 bases, with 14 bases left in between. The length of the CDR3 is 15 residues. The DNA for the CDR3 is TGTGCCAGCAGCTATGGGGGGACGTTAAATCAGCCCCAGCATTTT. It is translated as CASSYGGTLNQPQHF.

This chain joins TRBV19 and TRBJ1-2; the D is unclear. Germline-derived CDR1 and CDR2 are LNHDA and SQIVND (reference sequence). Trimming removed 1 base from V and 6 bases from J, with 12 bases in between. The length of the CDR3 is 14 residues. The CDR3 loop is CASSIGWDLNGYTF. The CDR3, as DNA: TGTGCCAGTAGTATAGGATGGGATCTGAATGGCTACACCTTC. The full variable domain, with the rest looked up from reference TRBV19 and TRBJ1-2, is DGGITQSPKYLFRKEGQNVTLSCEQNLNHDAMYWYRQDPGQGLRLIYYSQIVNDFQKGDIAEGYSVSREKKESFPLTVTSAQKNPTAFYLCASSIGWDLNGYTFGSGTRLTVV.

This clonotype was counted only a few times. The DNA for the CDR3 is TGCAGTGCCCCCGACGGAAACACTGAAGCTTTCTTT. It specifies CSAPDGNTEAFF. The V and J genes are TRBV20-1 and TRBJ1-1; D unclear. The germline gives CDR1 DFQATT, CDR2 SNEGSKA (reference sequence). The CDR3 consists of 12 residues. V was clipped by 6 bases and J by 2 bases, with 10 bases between them.

The rearrangement uses TRBV7-9 and TRBJ1-4, with D perhaps matching TRBD1 (5 bases). With 7 bases removed from V and 4 bases from J, the gap between germline ends came to 16 bases. Germline V gene data show CDR1 as SEHNR and CDR2 as FQNEAQ (reference sequence). This CDR3 has 15 residues. CDR3 DNA sequence: TGTGCCAGCACTCCAGGACCGGGGCGTAATGAAAAACTGTTTTTT. Its translation is CASTPGPGRNEKLFF.

The rearrangement joins TRBV20-1 to TRBJ1-2; D might be TRBD1 (6 bases). This CDR3 has 13 amino acids. V was pared by 4 bases and J by 7 bases, with 16 bases between. The germline CDR1 and CDR2 sequences are DFQATT and SNEGSKA (reference sequence). The CDR3 nucleotides are TGCAGTGCTACGGACAGTGGGGCGGGTGGCTACACCTTC. This translates into CSATDSGAGGYTF.

The CDR3 region has the DNA TGTGCCAGTAGTATGGACGGGTTAGGCGAAAAACTGTTTTTT. Translated, it gives CASSMDGLGEKLFF. The chain recombines TRBV19 with TRBJ1-4; D is unresolved. The CDR3 is 14 amino acids. Trimming pared 3 bases from V and 8 bases from J, leaving 13 bases between. CDR1 and CDR2 (germline): LNHDA, SQIVND (reference sequence).

J is TRBJ2-1 and V is TRBV11-1, with 10 nucleotides matching TRBD1. CDR1 is SGHAT, CDR2 FQDESV, per germline (reference sequence). The CDR3 contains 16 residues. With 5 bases clipped from V and 3 bases from J, the junction kept 7 bases outside the gene matches. The DNA of the CDR3 is TGTGCCAGCAGCCCGGGACAGGGGAGAATCTACAATGAGCAGTTCTTC. It yields the protein CASSPGQGRIYNEQFF.

The chain joins TRBV19 to TRBJ2-7, with no clear D. The germline V and J ends were trimmed by 6 bases and 4 bases, with 16 bases remaining between them. Germline values: CDR1 LNHDA, CDR2 SQIVND (reference sequence). The CDR3 spans 14 residues. CDR3 amino acids: CASSPRVDAYEQYF. In nucleotides, the CDR3 is TGTGCCAGTAGCCCTCGGGTCGATGCTTACGAGCAGTACTTC.

The CDR3 reads CASRGTGHYNEQFF. In DNA form, the CDR3 reads TGTGCCAGCAGGGGGACAGGCCACTACAATGAGCAGTTCTTC. The chain has TRBV12-3 or TRBV12-4 and TRBJ2-1, with 8 bases identical to TRBD1. V lost 6 bases, J lost 3 bases, and 4 bases stayed unmatched. The CDR3 contains 14 residues.

In regard to this clonotype: At one of its ends the junction is not consistent with the germline gene, which may arise from a read error. The chain employs TRBV20-1 and TRBJ2-3; D remains unclear. The germline gives CDR1 DFQATT, CDR2 SNEGSKA (reference sequence). This CDR3 spans 13 amino acids. The CDR3, as DNA: TGCGGTGCTCAACACTCACAGACAGATACGCAGTATTTT. It specifies CGAQHSQTDTQYF.

The chain links TRBV7-7 to TRBJ2-3, with D possibly matching TRBD2 (6 bases). Germline V CDR1 and CDR2: SSHAT, FNYEAQ (reference sequence). This CDR3 spans 13 amino acids. V was shortened by 5 bases and J by 6 bases, with 12 bases between the two germline ends. CDR3 DNA: TGTGCCAGCAGCCCTCGACTAGAGGATACGCAGTATTTT. Protein product: CASSPRLEDTQYF.

The J gene is TRBJ1-4, the V gene TRBV10-2; D is perhaps TRBD1 (5 bases). Germline V gene sequence: CDR1 WSHSY, CDR2 SAAADI. There are 15 residues in the CDR3. The V end lost 4 bases, the J end lost 0 bases, and 9 bases lay between the germline ends. CDR3 DNA sequence: TGCGCCAGCAGTGTTCGGGGGGCAACTAATGAAAAACTGTTTTTT. Protein: CASSVRGATNEKLFF.

A note on this clonotype: Sequence at one end of the junction differs from germline and may be a read error. The chain links TRBV9 to TRBJ2-1; maybe TRBD1 (6 bases). Germline values: CDR1 SGDLS, CDR2 YYNGEE. The CDR3 spans 14 residues. CDR3 sequence (DNA): TGTGCCGGCAGCGTTCCAGGGGAATTCAATGAGCAGTTCTTC. Translating it yields CAGSVPGEFNEQFF.

In nucleotides, the CDR3 is TGTGCCATCAGTGATGAGCACTCTAATTCCTACGAGCAGTACTTC. Protein sequence: CAISDEHSNSYEQYF. V usage is TRBV10-3 and J usage is TRBJ2-7, with D unresolved. The V end was cut by 3 bases, the J end by 1 base, with 13 bases between. CDR3 length: 15 amino acids. Looked up from germline, CDR1 is ENHRY and CDR2 is SYGVKD.

This clonotype was detected many times. V and J are TRBV13 and TRBJ1-5; D ambiguous. Trimming stripped 2 bases from V and 4 bases from J, with 9 bases between. Germline loops: CDR1 PRHDT, CDR2 FYEKMQ (reference sequence). The CDR3 runs to 14 residues. The CDR3 is CASSLRVVNQPQHF. The CDR3 DNA is TGTGCCAGCAGCTTACGGGTAGTAAATCAGCCCCAGCATTTT.

The V and J genes are TRBV4-1 and TRBJ2-1; D gene unclear. Germline V lookup: CDR1 MGHRA, CDR2 YSYEKL. CDR3 length equals 14 residues. V was shortened by 1 base and J by 8 bases, with 12 bases between the two germline ends. CDR3 bases: TGCGCCAGCAGCCAAGTGCAGATTCAGGATGAGCAGTTCTTC. As protein: CASSQVQIQDEQFF.

This clonotype occurred once. The rearrangement uses TRBV2 and TRBJ2-7; possibly TRBD2 for D (5 bases). The V end was cut by 6 bases, the J end by 3 bases, with 15 bases between. The V gene's germline CDR1 is SNHLY and CDR2 FYNNEI. The CDR3 loop spans 14 amino acids. CDR3 nucleotide sequence: TGTGCCAGCAGCGGTGTCCGGGGTTTCTACGAGCAGTACTTC. Amino acids: CASSGVRGFYEQYF.

The chain employs TRBV7-3 and TRBJ1-2, with D perhaps TRBD1 (6 bases). The V end was cut by 5 bases, the J end by 2 bases, with 18 bases between. Germline V CDR1 and CDR2: SGHTA, FQGTGA. This CDR3 spans 16 amino acids. This CDR3 reads CASSRQTSRGNYGYTF. CDR3 bases: TGTGCCAGCAGCCGACAGACTTCTAGGGGGAACTATGGCTACACCTTC.